Each of the 10 T cell receptor beta chains below was sequenced from the same sample in a study of shared clonotypes between healthy human individuals. Profiled with immunoSEQ multiplex PCR; TCRdb holds only in-frame clones, not every one. The sample yields around 550,000 clones, 90% to 96% seen once. The sequencing sample was made of naive CD4+ T cells sorted from blood. Stated subset: CD45RA+ positively selected. Receptors originate from a woman aged 30 to 39 in good health.

The rearrangement uses TRBV5-1 and TRBJ2-3; D is unclear. Germline V gene lookup returns CDR1 SGHRS and CDR2 YFSETQ. Trimming took off 4 bases at V and 9 bases at J, with 15 bases between the two ends. The CDR3 sequence is 13 residues long. The CDR3 DNA sequence: TGCGCCAGCAGCCCTACTCGACCGCAAACGCAGTATTTT. Protein product: CASSPTRPQTQYF. Full variable domain (remainder filled in from reference TRBV5-1 and TRBJ2-3): KAGVTQTPRYLIKTRGQQVTLSCSPISGHRSVSWYQQTPGQGLQFLFEYFSETQRNKGNFPGRFSGRQFSNSRSEMNVSTLELGDSALYLCASSPTRPQTQYFGPGTRLTVL.

The V gene is TRBV6-1, the J gene TRBJ2-5, with D unclear. Gene TRBJ2-7 matches the end of the DNA better, so the J call may be wrong. Per the germline V gene, CDR1 is MNHNS and CDR2 is SASEGT. CDR3 length equals 15 residues. CDR3 in DNA: TGTGCCAGCAGTGATAGATCTAGGCTCGACTACGAGCAGTACTTC. Its translation is CASSDRSRLDYEQYF.

The sample holds one count of this clone. The rearrangement uses TRBV19 and TRBJ1-3; D remains unclear. Trimming left V 5 bases short and J 3 bases short, with 8 bases between. CDR1 LNHDA and CDR2 SQIVND come from the germline V gene (reference sequence). This CDR3 region has 13 residues. CDR3 sequence reads: CASSSEHGNTIYF. Written as DNA, the CDR3 is TGTGCCAGTAGTTCAGAGCATGGAAACACCATATATTTT. Combining the CDR3 with reference TRBV19 and TRBJ1-3 gives the whole variable domain DGGITQSPKYLFRKEGQNVTLSCEQNLNHDAMYWYRQDPGQGLRLIYYSQIVNDFQKGDIAEGYSVSREKKESFPLTVTSAQKNPTAFYLCASSSEHGNTIYFGEGSWLTVV.

This chain connects TRBV28 to TRBJ2-7, with D unresolved. The ends were cut back, 1 base at V and 0 bases at J, with 10 bases in the middle. The CDR3 totals 15 residues. Germline values: CDR1 MDHEN, CDR2 SYDVKM. The CDR3 DNA follows: TGTGCCAGCAGTTTATCACAACTATTCTCCTACGAGCAGTACTTC. It translates to CASSLSQLFSYEQYF.

V gene TRBV18 combines with J gene TRBJ1-1, with TRBD1 matching 7 bases. The CDR3 loop spans 15 amino acids. From germline, CDR1 is KGHSH and CDR2 LQKENI. V was pared by 5 bases and J by 4 bases, with 10 bases of the junction left unmatched. In DNA, the CDR3 is TGTGCCAGCTCATATAGGCAGGGGGAGGCCACTGAAGCTTTCTTT. Its protein is CASSYRQGEATEAFF. The full variable domain, with the rest looked up from reference TRBV18 and TRBJ1-1, is NAGVMQNPRHLVRRRGQEARLRCSPMKGHSHVYWYRQLPEEGLKFMVYLQKENIIDESGMPKERFSAEFPKEGPSILRIQQVVRGDSAAYFCASSYRQGEATEAFFGQGTRLTVV.

This rearrangement joins TRBV6-4 to TRBJ2-1, with a tentative D call TRBD2 (6 bases). Germline V lookup: CDR1 MRHNA, CDR2 SNTAGT. Trimming took off 5 bases at V and 8 bases at J, with 19 bases between the two ends. The CDR3 sequence is 15 residues long. CDR3 loop: CASSLGEAALYEQFF. In nucleotides, the CDR3 is TGTGCCAGCAGTCTGGGGGAGGCCGCCCTCTATGAGCAGTTCTTC.

The rearrangement links TRBV18 to TRBJ2-3, with 9 bases matching TRBD1. The CDR3 loop spans 20 amino acids. CDR1 and CDR2 from the germline V gene are KGHSH and LQKENI. J lost 2 bases, V lost 2 bases, and 17 bases had no gene match. DNA for the CDR3: TGTGCCAGCTCACCATCGAATCCGGGACAGGGCTCCACGACCACAGATACGCAGTATTTT. This translates into CASSPSNPGQGSTTTDTQYF.

The chain is built from TRBV5-4 and TRBJ2-5; D unresolved. The CDR3 is made up of 14 amino acids. Per germline, CDR1 SGHNT and CDR2 YYREEE (reference sequence). The ends were cut back, 4 bases at V and 1 base at J, with 11 bases in the middle. In nucleotides, the CDR3 is TGTGCCAGCAGCGAAGGGTGGCTCCAAGAGACCCAGTACTTC. Translated: CASSEGWLQETQYF.

The CDR3 DNA reads as TGTGCCAGCAGCTTCCCAACTAGCGGCACAGATACGCAGTATTTT. Amino acid sequence: CASSFPTSGTDTQYF. This chain links TRBV7-6 with TRBJ2-3; 7 bases are a match to TRBD2. Per germline, CDR1 SGHVS and CDR2 FNYEAQ. Trimming at V came to 3 bases and at J to 1 base, leaving 4 bases not matched to a gene. The CDR3 covers 15 residues. Full variable domain (remainder filled in from reference TRBV7-6 and TRBJ2-3): GAGVSQSPRYKVTKRGQDVALRCDPISGHVSLYWYRQALGQGPEFLTYFNYEAQQDKSGLPNDRFSAERPEGSISTLTIQRTEQRDSAMYRCASSFPTSGTDTQYFGPGTRLTVL.

The J gene is TRBJ1-1, the V gene TRBV11-2; 9 bases align to TRBD1. Germline assignment: CDR1 SGHAT and CDR2 FQNNGV. This CDR3 has 17 residues. V trimming: 5 bases; J trimming: 4 bases; junction bases outside the gene matches: 14. The CDR3 spells CASSLGQGVWLRTEAFF. In DNA form, the CDR3 reads TGTGCCAGCAGCCTGGGACAGGGTGTTTGGTTACGCACTGAAGCTTTCTTT.